The clone carrying this TCR beta chain was seen only once. Antigen specificity is unknown. The data stem from a study of shared clonotypes between healthy human individuals. In the naive CD8 group, cells lacked CD45RO and were positively selected for CCR7, so terminally differentiated effector memory CD45RA+ cells were left out. Data came from immunoSEQ multiplex PCR; TCRdb stores just in-frame clones and leaves some out. The data contain roughly 2 million clones, about 95% of them seen just once; the ten biggest clones take up 0.9% to 1.4%. Study-wide results and limits: Compared with memory subsets, naive subsets generally had larger estimated richness. Relative to clonotypes present in all four donors, those not shared had lower generation probabilities.

V trimming: 9 bases; J trimming: 6 bases; junction bases outside the gene matches: 7. The CDR3 extends over 14 amino acids. The germline V gene encodes CDR1 MDHEN and CDR2 SYDVKM. The rearrangement joins TRBV28 to TRBJ2-2; 10 bases are shared with TRBD2. The specimen was naive CD8+ T cells sorted from blood. The receptor's source is a man between 18 and 29 years old in good health. Written as DNA, the CDR3 is TGTGCCAGTAGACCGGGACTAGCGTCCGGGGAGCTGTTTTTT. Its translation is CASRPGLASGELFF.